Each of the 19 T cell receptor beta chains below was sequenced from the same sample in a study of pediatric ulcerative colitis (dated by TCRdb to between 2017 and 2020). During colonoscopy, one to two pinch biopsies were obtained from the rectum for research purposes. Libraries were constructed by the immunoSEQ multiplex PCR assay. The table comes from immuneACCESS by way of TCRdb, which keeps in-frame sequences with V and J called. Part of the clones is missing from these tables; in studies checked, under half for an unresolved V gene and the rest for unknown reasons. This sample is represented by 30,000 to 40,000 clones; approximately 78% of them were singletons. The ten largest clones add up to approximately 1% of the sample. Sequenced input: gut tissue. The receptor set was obtained from a boy younger than 18 with mild ulcerative colitis.

The J gene is TRBJ1-1, the V gene TRBV18, with TRBD1 matching 8 bases. CDR1 and CDR2 (germline): KGHSH, LQKENI. CDR3 length: 15 residues. The ends lost 4 bases at V and 1 base at J; junction bases unmatched: 5. CDR3: CASSRTGTGNTEAFF. The CDR3 region has the DNA TGTGCCAGCTCACGCACCGGGACAGGGAACACTGAAGCTTTCTTT.

This clone is a singleton in its sample. The chain carries TRBV30 and TRBJ2-7; D is ambiguous. This CDR3 comprises 13 residues. Germline CDR1 is GTSNPN and CDR2 is SVGIG (reference sequence). The ends were cut back, 0 bases at V and 9 bases at J, with 15 bases in the middle. Here the CDR3 reads CAWSVQQSARQYF. The DNA for the CDR3 is TGTGCCTGGAGTGTCCAACAGTCTGCTCGGCAGTACTTC.

The gene calls are TRBV30 and TRBJ2-1; TRBD2 matches 8 bases. J gave up 9 bases and V 1 base, and 5 bases lay outside the gene matches. CDR1 GTSNPN and CDR2 SVGIG come from the germline V gene (reference sequence). This CDR3 is 13 amino acids long. In nucleotides, the CDR3 is TGTGCCTGGAGTGATCTCGCGGGGGGTGAGCAGTTCTTC. The encoded protein is CAWSDLAGGEQFF.

The chain uses TRBV6-5 and TRBJ1-1; D call uncertain. Germline V gene lookup returns CDR1 MNHEY and CDR2 SVGAGI. This CDR3 has 13 residues. Trimming shortened V by 2 bases and J by 0 bases, and 4 bases separated the two germline ends. The CDR3 DNA sequence: TGTGCCAGCAGTTACGATGTGAACACTGAAGCTTTCTTT. Amino acids: CASSYDVNTEAFF.

This clone was observed a handful of times. The V and J genes are TRBV6-5 and TRBJ1-3, with D possibly TRBD1 on 6 matching bases. CDR1 and CDR2 from the germline V gene are MNHEY and SVGAGI. V gave up 7 bases and J gave up 0 bases, with 13 bases separating them. The CDR3 totals 15 residues. The CDR3 loop is CASTPDRNSGNTIYF. CDR3 DNA sequence: TGTGCCAGCACCCCCGACAGGAACTCTGGAAACACCATATATTTT.

The rearrangement joins TRBV7-2 to TRBJ1-2, with D possibly TRBD1 on 6 matching bases. The CDR3 totals 13 residues. V was pared by 7 bases and J by 7 bases, with 16 bases between. Germline V gene data show CDR1 as SGHTA and CDR2 as FQGNSA. CDR3 DNA: TGTGCCAGCACCTTGGGTGCGGGGGCTGGCTACACCTTC. It codes for CASTLGAGAGYTF.

This chain connects TRBV11-2 to TRBJ1-6; D may be TRBD1 (5 bases). Trimming removed 5 bases from V and 6 bases from J, with 14 bases in between. This CDR3 is 15 amino acids long. Germline lookup yields CDR1 SGHAT and CDR2 FQNNGV. CDR3 nucleotide sequence: TGTGCCAGCAGCCACGGGACCGGGCTTAATTCACCCCTCCACTTT. It codes for CASSHGTGLNSPLHF.

Worth noting for this clone: A read error may produce the germline difference seen at one junction end. CDR3 residues: CASSYSQRLQETQYF. DNA for the CDR3: TGTGCCAGCAGCTACTCCCAGCGACTCCAAGAGACCCAGTACTTC. The J gene is TRBJ2-5, the V gene TRBV6-5, with unresolved D. CDR3 length: 15 amino acids. Germline V gives CDR1 MNHEY, CDR2 SVGAGI.

The chain employs TRBV5-1 and TRBJ1-1, with D tentatively TRBD1 (6 bases). Trimming took 4 bases from V and 4 from J, leaving 14 bases between them. Germline V CDR1 and CDR2: SGHRS, YFSETQ. The CDR3 has 14 residues. The CDR3 is CASSLEQGGTEAFF. In DNA form, the CDR3 reads TGCGCCAGCAGCCTAGAACAGGGTGGCACTGAAGCTTTCTTT. Supplemented by reference TRBV5-1 and TRBJ1-1, the full variable domain reads KAGVTQTPRYLIKTRGQQVTLSCSPISGHRSVSWYQQTPGQGLQFLFEYFSETQRNKGNFPGRFSGRQFSNSRSEMNVSTLELGDSALYLCASSLEQGGTEAFFGQGTRLTVV.

This chain connects TRBV13 to TRBJ2-7; D is unclear. The V end lost 2 bases, the J end lost 3 bases, and 14 bases lay between the germline ends. Germline loops: CDR1 PRHDT, CDR2 FYEKMQ (reference sequence). This CDR3 region has 15 residues. As DNA, the CDR3 is TGTGCCAGCAGCTTACGGCAGGTTAGCTTCTACGAGCAGTACTTC. This translates into CASSLRQVSFYEQYF.

The chain employs TRBV27 and TRBJ2-7; D is ambiguous. V lost 0 bases and J 3 bases, leaving 15 bases between the germline ends. The V gene's germline CDR1 is MNHEY and CDR2 SMNVEV (reference sequence). This CDR3 is built from 16 residues. DNA of the CDR3: TGTGCCAGCAGTTTATCGAAATCCGATTTCGGCTACGAGCAGTACTTC. Translated: CASSLSKSDFGYEQYF.

The gene calls are TRBV19 and TRBJ1-2, with D unresolved. Germline V gene data show CDR1 as LNHDA and CDR2 as SQIVND (reference sequence). The CDR3 is 12 residues long. Trimming stripped 1 base from V and 8 bases from J, with 8 bases between. CDR3 coding DNA: TGTGCCAGTAGTATAGGGGCGGGAGGCTACACCTTC. Encoded protein: CASSIGAGGYTF.

This clone was seen only once. The chain has TRBV5-1 and TRBJ1-3; D may be TRBD1 (5 bases). The CDR3 has 15 amino acids. Trimming removed 4 bases from V and 0 bases from J, with 11 bases in between. Germline V CDR1 and CDR2: SGHRS, YFSETQ. The DNA for the CDR3 is TGCGCCAGCAGCGGGGGACCTAGCTCTGGAAACACCATATATTTT. This encodes CASSGGPSSGNTIYF.

The rearrangement joins TRBV4-1 to TRBJ2-7; no clear D gene. V lost 0 bases and J 3 bases, leaving 6 bases between the germline ends. The germline V gene has CDR1 MGHRA and CDR2 YSYEKL. CDR3 length: 13 residues. The CDR3 sequence: CASSQDLFYEQYF. The CDR3 coding sequence is TGCGCCAGCAGCCAAGATCTTTTCTACGAGCAGTACTTC.

The CDR3: CASGSGGNFF. In nucleotides, the CDR3 is TGTGCCAGCGGGAGCGGGGGGAATTTCTTC. This chain joins TRBV7-3 and TRBJ2-1; the match to TRBD2 covers 9 bases. Germline trimming cut 8 bases from V and 16 bases from J; bases unmatched to any gene: 6. The CDR3 consists of 10 residues. CDR1 SGHTA and CDR2 FQGTGA come from the germline V gene.

The CDR3 sequence is CASFRRGPLNTEAFF. Here the CDR3 DNA reads TGTGCCAGCTTTCGGAGGGGGCCTTTGAACACTGAAGCTTTCTTT. The chain couples TRBV6-1 to TRBJ1-1; 7 bases match TRBD1. The CDR3 contains 15 residues. The germline V gene has CDR1 MNHNS and CDR2 SASEGT. Trimming took 8 bases from V and 0 from J; bases not matched to a gene: 9.

The genes are TRBV6-5 and TRBJ1-1; the match to TRBD1 covers 8 bases. With 4 bases clipped from V and 10 bases from J, the junction kept 11 bases outside the gene matches. CDR1 MNHEY and CDR2 SVGAGI come from the germline V gene. The CDR3 totals 14 residues. CDR3 DNA: TGTGCCAGCAGTTTCGCCGGACAGGGAAACACAGCTTTCTTT. Translation gives CASSFAGQGNTAFF.

The CDR3 DNA is TGCGCCAGCAGCTTAGGGATGAACACTGAAGCTTTCTTT. Protein sequence: CASSLGMNTEAFF. This chain uses TRBV5-1 with TRBJ1-1; D call uncertain. The V end was cut by 2 bases, the J end by 0 bases, with 5 bases between. The CDR3 has 13 residues. Germline values: CDR1 SGHRS, CDR2 YFSETQ. The full variable domain, rest sourced from reference TRBV5-1 and TRBJ1-1, is KAGVTQTPRYLIKTRGQQVTLSCSPISGHRSVSWYQQTPGQGLQFLFEYFSETQRNKGNFPGRFSGRQFSNSRSEMNVSTLELGDSALYLCASSLGMNTEAFFGQGTRLTVV.

The chain couples TRBV19 to TRBJ2-5, with 9 bases fitting TRBD2. This CDR3 is built from 14 residues. Trimming cost V 5 bases and J 2 bases; bases outside gene matches: 3. CDR1 and CDR2 from the germline V gene are LNHDA and SQIVND (reference sequence). CDR3: CASSDLAGQETQYF. In nucleotides, the CDR3 is TGTGCCAGTAGTGACCTAGCGGGACAAGAGACCCAGTACTTC.